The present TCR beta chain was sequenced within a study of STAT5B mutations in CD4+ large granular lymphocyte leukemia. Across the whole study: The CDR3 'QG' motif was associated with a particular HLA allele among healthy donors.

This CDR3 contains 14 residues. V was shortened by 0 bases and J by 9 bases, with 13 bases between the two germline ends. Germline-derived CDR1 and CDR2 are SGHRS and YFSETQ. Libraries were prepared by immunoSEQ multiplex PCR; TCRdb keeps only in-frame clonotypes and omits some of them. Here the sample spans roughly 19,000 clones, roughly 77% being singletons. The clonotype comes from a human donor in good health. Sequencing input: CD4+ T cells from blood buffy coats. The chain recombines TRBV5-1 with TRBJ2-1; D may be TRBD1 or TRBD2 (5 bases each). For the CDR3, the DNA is TGCGCCAGCAGCTTGGGGCAGGGACCGGGTGAGCAGTTCTTC. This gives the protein CASSLGQGPGEQFF. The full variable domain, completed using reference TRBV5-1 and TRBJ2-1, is KAGVTQTPRYLIKTRGQQVTLSCSPISGHRSVSWYQQTPGQGLQFLFEYFSETQRNKGNFPGRFSGRQFSNSRSEMNVSTLELGDSALYLCASSLGQGPGEQFFGPGTRLTVL.